One and the same sample provided the 24 T cell receptor beta chains below, sequenced in a study of response to subunit inactivated influenza vaccine. TCRdb itself ran the RT-PCR reads through MiXCR, one entry per CDR3 protein. Altogether 530,000 or so distinct CDR3 sequences are present, 25% being singletons, with the ten largest covering 1.5% to 2%. Sample: CD4+ T cells sorted from PBMCs, taken more than 4 days after vaccination. The receptor source for this set is a man in his forties or fifties who received an inactivated influenza vaccine.

This clonotype was seen a handful of times. The chain is built from TRBV29-1 and TRBJ1-1; D is perhaps TRBD1 (6 bases). The CDR3 length is 11 residues. The ends were cut back, 6 bases at V and 6 bases at J, with 11 bases in the middle. The germline gives CDR1 SQVTM, CDR2 ANQGSEA. The CDR3 reads CSVGTPPEAFF. The CDR3, as DNA: TGCAGCGTAGGGACACCTCCTGAAGCTTTCTTT.

This clonotype was observed once. The chain carries TRBV10-3 and TRBJ1-6; D is undetermined. V lost 3 bases to trimming and J lost 2 bases, with 11 bases between them. CDR1 and CDR2 (germline): ENHRY, SYGVKD. This CDR3 contains 16 residues. The CDR3 loop is CAISDSGGTYNSPLHF. Here the CDR3 DNA reads TGTGCCATCAGTGATTCTGGAGGCACCTATAATTCACCCCTCCACTTT.

This clonotype was counted between two and nine times. V gene TRBV28 combines with J gene TRBJ2-7, with D possibly matching TRBD1 (5 bases). This CDR3 is 15 amino acids long. Germline V gene sequence: CDR1 MDHEN, CDR2 SYDVKM. Trimming pared 5 bases from V and 1 base from J, leaving 15 bases between. The chain's CDR3 is CASSTPGRQSYEQYF. The CDR3 DNA sequence: TGTGCCAGCAGTACGCCTGGAAGACAGTCCTACGAGCAGTACTTC.

This rearrangement joins TRBV20-1 to TRBJ2-7; TRBD2 agrees at 7 bases. V dropped 3 bases and J dropped 0; count of bases not matched to a gene: 8. The CDR3 has 15 residues. Germline V gene data show CDR1 as DFQATT and CDR2 as SNEGSKA (reference sequence). The CDR3 is CSASSRREISYEQYF. CDR3 bases: TGCAGTGCTAGTAGCCGGCGGGAGATCTCCTACGAGCAGTACTTC.

This clonotype was counted only a few times. The CDR3 nucleotides are TGCAGCGTTCAGTTTCGATCCGGGGAGCTGTTTTTT. This translates into CSVQFRSGELFF. The V and J genes are TRBV29-1 and TRBJ2-2; D unresolved. V lost 5 bases and J 6 bases, leaving 10 bases between the germline ends. This CDR3 has 12 residues. Germline V CDR1 and CDR2: SQVTM, ANQGSEA.

This clonotype was found a few times. The chain recombines TRBV5-5 with TRBJ2-5; tentatively, D is TRBD2 (6 bases). Germline assignment: CDR1 SGHKS and CDR2 YYEKEE (reference sequence). Trimming removed 4 bases from V and 5 bases from J, with 18 bases in between. The CDR3 runs to 15 residues. As DNA, the CDR3 is TGTGCCAGCAGCCGGGGACTCCAGGGTATGGAGACCCAGTACTTC. It translates to CASSRGLQGMETQYF.

The table lists this clonotype with a count of one. The chain carries TRBV6-1 and TRBJ2-1; TRBD2 agrees at 10 bases. The germline CDR1 and CDR2 sequences are MNHNS and SASEGT. The V segment lost 3 bases and the J segment 2 bases; nucleotides outside the gene matches: 1. The CDR3 sequence is 15 residues long. CDR3: CASSEGLAPYNEQFF. DNA for the CDR3: TGTGCCAGCAGTGAGGGACTAGCGCCCTACAATGAGCAGTTCTTC.

The chain combines TRBV4-3 with TRBJ2-2; D unclear. The germline V gene has CDR1 LGHNA and CDR2 YSLEER. Trimming took 0 bases from V and 3 from J, leaving 8 bases between them. The CDR3 is made up of 15 amino acids. CDR3 region: CASSQDRSYTGELFF. CDR3 nucleotides: TGCGCCAGCAGCCAAGATCGGTCCTACACCGGGGAGCTGTTTTTT.

This clonotype was seen only a few times. The V call is TRBV4-2, the J call TRBJ2-3; no definite D call. The length of the CDR3 is 15 residues. V was shortened by 3 bases and J by 0 bases, with 10 bases between the two germline ends. Per germline, CDR1 LGHNA and CDR2 YNFKEQ. The CDR3 nucleotides read TGTGCCAGCAGCCATAGTCGTGGTAGCACAGATACGCAGTATTTT. It specifies CASSHSRGSTDTQYF.

V gene TRBV20-1 combines with J gene TRBJ2-5; a possible D gene is TRBD1 (5 bases). The CDR3 covers 14 residues. The germline gives CDR1 DFQATT, CDR2 SNEGSKA (reference sequence). Trimming pared 0 bases from V and 4 bases from J, leaving 12 bases between. The CDR3 region is CSARDQGVAETQYF. The CDR3 region has the DNA TGCAGTGCTAGAGATCAAGGGGTGGCAGAGACCCAGTACTTC.

V usage is TRBV5-1 and J usage is TRBJ2-1; TRBD2 might be the D (6 bases). Trimming took 0 bases from V and 5 from J, leaving 15 bases between them. The CDR3 contains 16 residues. The germline gives CDR1 SGHRS, CDR2 YFSETQ. The CDR3 is CASSLAPGLGHNEQFF. The CDR3 DNA sequence: TGCGCCAGCAGCTTGGCCCCGGGACTTGGCCACAATGAGCAGTTCTTC. Using reference TRBV5-1 and TRBJ2-1 for the parts outside the CDR3, the full variable domain is KAGVTQTPRYLIKTRGQQVTLSCSPISGHRSVSWYQQTPGQGLQFLFEYFSETQRNKGNFPGRFSGRQFSNSRSEMNVSTLELGDSALYLCASSLAPGLGHNEQFFGPGTRLTVL.

This clonotype was seen a few times. The chain carries TRBV10-3 and TRBJ2-7, with 9 bases identical to TRBD2. CDR1 is ENHRY and CDR2 is SYGVKD in the germline V gene. V lost 3 bases, J lost 7 bases, and 10 bases stayed unmatched. The CDR3 totals 15 residues. The CDR3 protein is CAISEISGSTSEQYF. CDR3 DNA sequence: TGTGCCATCAGTGAAATTAGCGGGAGCACGAGTGAGCAGTACTTC.

The CDR3 region is CASSPRIGVYEQYF. Here the CDR3 DNA reads TGTGCCAGCAGCCCCAGAATAGGGGTCTACGAGCAGTACTTC. The gene calls are TRBV3-1 and TRBJ2-7; possibly TRBD1 for D (5 bases). Germline CDR1 is LGHDT and CDR2 is YNNKEL (reference sequence). This CDR3 is built from 14 residues. V lost 4 bases, J lost 3 bases, and 13 bases lay in between.

The rearrangement joins TRBV10-3 to TRBJ2-7, with D perhaps matching TRBD1 or TRBD2 (6 bases each). The V gene lost 8 bases and the J gene lost 4 bases, with 15 bases spanning the gap. The CDR3 has 13 amino acids. Germline V CDR1 and CDR2: ENHRY, SYGVKD. The CDR3: CAILRDTEYEQYF. CDR3 sequence (DNA): TGTGCCATCCTGCGGGACACTGAATACGAGCAGTACTTC.

This clonotype appeared a few times. The chain links TRBV4-3 to TRBJ2-7, with D perhaps matching TRBD2 (5 bases). Germline CDR1 and CDR2: LGHNA and YSLEER. V shed 0 bases and J shed 5 bases, with 14 bases lying between them. This CDR3 spans 15 amino acids. The CDR3 sequence: CASSQEPGRGHEQYF. The CDR3 DNA is TGCGCCAGCAGCCAAGAGCCCGGCCGAGGGCACGAGCAGTACTTC.

The chain has TRBV2 and TRBJ2-1; no firm D call. The CDR3 consists of 15 residues. V shed 7 bases and J shed 9 bases, with 22 bases lying between them. Per germline, CDR1 SNHLY and CDR2 FYNNEI. The CDR3 DNA is TGTGCCAGCATCAGCCCCCCTGGTAGGGCCGGTGAGCAGTTCTTC. Encoded protein: CASISPPGRAGEQFF.

Many counts were recorded for this clonotype. The DNA of the CDR3 is TGTGCCAGCAGTAACGACAGATTCTCTGGAAACACCATATATTTT. This sequence encodes CASSNDRFSGNTIYF. The genes are TRBV12-3 or TRBV12-4 and TRBJ1-3; a weak D match, TRBD1 (5 bases). Trimming stripped 5 bases from V and 0 bases from J, with 11 bases between. This CDR3 contains 15 residues.

This clonotype was observed at least ten times. This chain links TRBV20-1 with TRBJ2-5; TRBD1 matches at 8 bases. CDR1 DFQATT and CDR2 SNEGSKA come from the germline V gene (reference sequence). The CDR3 sequence is 13 residues long. J gave up 5 bases and V 4 bases, and 6 bases lay outside the gene matches. CDR3 loop: CSAIFRGRETQYF. The CDR3 DNA sequence: TGCAGTGCTATATTCAGGGGGCGGGAGACCCAGTACTTC.

This chain joins TRBV7-2 and TRBJ2-5; no clear D. Germline loops: CDR1 SGHTA, CDR2 FQGNSA. V shed 3 bases and J shed 3 bases, with 8 bases lying between them. The CDR3 runs to 13 residues. The CDR3 DNA follows: TGTGCCAGCAGCTTTTCGGTAGAAGAGACCCAGTACTTC. Its protein product is CASSFSVEETQYF.

The chain joins TRBV9 to TRBJ2-1; TRBD2 agrees at 7 bases. The germline V gene encodes CDR1 SGDLS and CDR2 YYNGEE. Germline trimming cut 0 bases from V and 8 bases from J; bases unmatched to any gene: 17. The CDR3 is made up of 18 amino acids. The CDR3 sequence: CASSVVAGPKSGGYEQFF. CDR3 nucleotide sequence: TGTGCCAGCAGCGTAGTGGCGGGGCCAAAGTCGGGGGGATATGAGCAGTTCTTC.

In its sample, this clonotype was seen a few times. The gene calls are TRBV20-1 and TRBJ2-1; 10 bases agree with TRBD2. The V gene's germline CDR1 is DFQATT and CDR2 SNEGSKA (reference sequence). This CDR3 spans 14 amino acids. The trim removed 4 bases at V and 10 bases at J, leaving 10 bases unmatched. The CDR3 reads CSANTASGGREQFF. In DNA, the CDR3 is TGCAGTGCTAATACTGCTAGCGGGGGTCGGGAGCAGTTCTTC.

This clonotype was counted only a few times. The V and J genes are TRBV29-1 and TRBJ2-1; D gene uncertain. Germline CDR1 and CDR2: SQVTM and ANQGSEA. This CDR3 is built from 12 residues. Trimming pared 3 bases from V and 5 bases from J, leaving 8 bases between. The CDR3, as DNA: TGCAGCGTTGAGTTATGGGACAATGAGCAGTTCTTC. This codes for CSVELWDNEQFF.

This clonotype has more than one count but fewer than ten. The chain couples TRBV12-3 or TRBV12-4 to TRBJ2-7; D is perhaps TRBD1 or TRBD2 (5 bases each). The V end was cut by 3 bases, the J end by 7 bases, with 13 bases between. The CDR3 length is 13 residues. The CDR3 here is CASSLNGAREQYF. The CDR3 DNA is TGTGCCAGCAGTTTGAACGGGGCCCGGGAGCAGTACTTC.

This clonotype appeared a few times. The rearrangement joins TRBV7-2 to TRBJ2-2; TRBD2 matches 7 bases. The V segment lost 8 bases and the J segment 5 bases; nucleotides outside the gene matches: 8. The CDR3 runs to 14 residues. Germline lookup yields CDR1 SGHTA and CDR2 FQGNSA. The CDR3 DNA reads TGTGCCAGCGGGGGGGGGATCCGAACCGGGGAGCTGTTTTTT. Encoded protein: CASGGGIRTGELFF.